This passage covers 14 T cell receptor beta chains from one sample sequenced in a study of blood T cell repertoires in COVID-19 (dated by TCRdb to between 2020 and 2021). Library method: the immunoSEQ multiplex PCR assay. TCRdb's version of the immuneACCESS table is confined to in-frame rearrangements and falls short of the full clone set. An unresolved V gene accounts for under half of the shortfall where checked; the remainder is of unknown origin. In this sample the table shows under 250,000 clones, approximately 90% of which occur a single time. In total, the top ten clones hold 0.7% to 0.85% of the sample. Sequences were obtained from peripheral blood. These receptors were collected from a man aged 60 to 75 with COVID-19, enrolled during active disease.

This rearrangement joins TRBV27 to TRBJ1-2; 9 positions agree with TRBD1. Unmatched junction bases numbered 3, after V lost 3 bases and J lost 4 bases. CDR1 and CDR2 (germline): MNHEY, SMNVEV (reference sequence). The CDR3 sequence is 14 residues long. CDR3 sequence: CASSFTDRGYGYTF. CDR3 in DNA: TGTGCCAGCAGTTTTACGGACAGGGGCTATGGCTACACCTTC.

The genes are TRBV6-5 and TRBJ1-5, with 7 bases identical to TRBD1. The CDR3 has 15 amino acids. The V and J ends lost 7 bases and 4 bases, in that order; junction bases with no gene match: 10. CDR1 is MNHEY, CDR2 SVGAGI, per germline. CDR3 coding DNA: TGTGCCAGCACCGAGACAGGGATTAGAAATCAGCCCCAGCATTTT. Amino acids: CASTETGIRNQPQHF.

The chain has TRBV19 and TRBJ1-6, with D maybe TRBD1 (6 bases). The germline V and J ends were trimmed by 0 bases and 2 bases, with 20 bases remaining between them. The CDR3 runs to 20 residues. Germline CDR1 is LNHDA and CDR2 is SQIVND (reference sequence). CDR3 sequence (DNA): TGTGCCAGTAGTATAGATCTCCGGCAGGGGTATGGCACCTATAATTCACCCCTCCACTTT. Protein sequence: CASSIDLRQGYGTYNSPLHF.

This sequence joins TRBV30 and TRBJ2-3; D may be TRBD2 (5 bases). The CDR3 is 10 amino acids. Germline lookup yields CDR1 GTSNPN and CDR2 SVGIG (reference sequence). The V end lost 5 bases, the J end lost 5 bases, and 5 bases lay between the germline ends. CDR3: CAWEGDTQYF. Written as DNA, the CDR3 is TGTGCCTGGGAGGGAGATACGCAGTATTTT.

A single count supports this clone. The V and J genes are TRBV19 and TRBJ2-7; 11 bases match TRBD2. The V gene end was trimmed by 4 bases and the J gene end by 4 bases; junction bases not matched to a gene: 6. The CDR3 loop spans 15 amino acids. Per germline, CDR1 LNHDA and CDR2 SQIVND (reference sequence). The CDR3 nucleotides read TGTGCCAGTAGTAGAATGATAGCGGGAGGGTACGAGCAGTACTTC. Translation: CASSRMIAGGYEQYF.

V usage is TRBV7-8 and J usage is TRBJ2-3, with 9 nucleotides matching TRBD2. CDR1 and CDR2 from the germline V gene are SGHVS and FQNEAQ. Trimming removed 1 base from V and 2 bases from J; junction bases left unmatched: 10. There are 18 residues in the CDR3. The CDR3 DNA is TGTGCCAGCAGCTTAGGCGGAGCGGGGGGTGCGTTCACAGATACGCAGTATTTT. Protein product: CASSLGGAGGAFTDTQYF.

The chain links TRBV4-1 to TRBJ1-4; possible D gene TRBD1, 5 bases. The ends were cut back, 0 bases at V and 0 bases at J, with 14 bases in the middle. The length of the CDR3 is 18 residues. The germline V gene encodes CDR1 MGHRA and CDR2 YSYEKL. CDR3 loop: CASSQDFRGLATNEKLFF. DNA of the CDR3: TGCGCCAGCAGCCAAGATTTTAGGGGTCTAGCAACTAATGAAAAACTGTTTTTT.

This sequence joins TRBV7-9 and TRBJ1-2; D gene ambiguous. The CDR3 extends over 11 amino acids. The V end was cut by 5 bases, the J end by 7 bases, with 8 bases between. Germline V gene sequence: CDR1 SEHNR, CDR2 FQNEAQ (reference sequence). CDR3 in DNA: TGTGCCAGCAGCGCGAGCGTTGGCTACACCTTC. It encodes CASSASVGYTF.

The chain recombines TRBV30 with TRBJ2-2, with 13 nucleotides matching TRBD2. Germline lookup yields CDR1 GTSNPN and CDR2 SVGIG (reference sequence). The trim removed 2 bases at V and 6 bases at J, leaving 12 bases unmatched. The CDR3 totals 18 residues. The CDR3 coding sequence is TGTGCCTGGAGTCCGACGGGACTAGCGGGGCCGAAGGCCGGGGAGCTGTTTTTT. Amino acids: CAWSPTGLAGPKAGELFF.

The J gene is TRBJ1-4, the V gene TRBV2; 7 bases align to TRBD1. There are 16 residues in the CDR3. After removal of 4 bases from V and 8 bases from J, the junction contained 13 bases not matched to a gene. Germline V lookup: CDR1 SNHLY, CDR2 FYNNEI. CDR3: CASSVPRQGSREKLFF. The CDR3, as DNA: TGTGCCAGCAGTGTGCCCCGACAGGGTTCGAGAGAAAAACTGTTTTTT.

The chain combines TRBV7-9 with TRBJ2-3; 9 bases map to TRBD2. The V gene end was trimmed by 8 bases and the J gene end by 5 bases; junction bases not matched to a gene: 11. CDR1 is SEHNR and CDR2 is FQNEAQ in the germline V gene (reference sequence). This CDR3 has 15 residues. CDR3 coding DNA: TGTGCCAGCTTGGGGGCGGGAGGGCCTGAAGATACGCAGTATTTT. This codes for CASLGAGGPEDTQYF.

The V gene is TRBV19, the J gene TRBJ1-5; 8 nucleotides agree with TRBD1. The V gene end was trimmed by 4 bases and the J gene end by 3 bases; junction bases not matched to a gene: 5. The germline V gene has CDR1 LNHDA and CDR2 SQIVND (reference sequence). CDR3 size: 15 residues. The CDR3 protein is CASSTTGATNQPQHF. The CDR3 nucleotides read TGTGCCAGTAGTACGACAGGGGCTACCAATCAGCCCCAGCATTTT.

This chain connects TRBV5-4 to TRBJ2-5; the D gene is possibly TRBD1 (6 bases). The V gene lost 4 bases and the J gene lost 0 bases, with 13 bases spanning the gap. Germline V lookup: CDR1 SGHNT, CDR2 YYREEE (reference sequence). The CDR3 is made up of 15 amino acids. CDR3 residues: CASSTLDRNQETQYF. The CDR3 nucleotides are TGTGCCAGCAGCACCCTCGACAGGAACCAAGAGACCCAGTACTTC. The whole variable domain, filled in from reference TRBV5-4 and TRBJ2-5, reads ETGVTQSPTHLIKTRGQQVTLRCSSQSGHNTVSWYQQALGQGPQFIFQYYREEENGRGNFPPRFSGLQFPNYSSELNVNALELDDSALYLCASSTLDRNQETQYFGPGTRLLVL.

The V call is TRBV4-1, the J call TRBJ1-6; 12 nucleotides match TRBD1. With 4 bases clipped from V and 7 bases from J, the junction kept 2 bases outside the gene matches. This CDR3 region has 15 residues. Germline V gene sequence: CDR1 MGHRA, CDR2 YSYEKL. The CDR3 spells CASSLGQGANSPLHF. The DNA of the CDR3 is TGCGCCAGCAGCCTGGGACAGGGGGCAAATTCACCCCTCCACTTT.